This TCR beta chain was retrieved from a study of identical twins. Findings and caveats of the study: Memory repertoires lacked the insertion deficit that abundant cord blood beta clonotypes showed. Twins' surplus sharing was weaker for beta out-of-frame sequences.

TCRdb analysed the 5' RACE reads with MiXCR anew, one entry per CDR3 protein. The sample shows 250,000 to 300,000 distinct CDR3 sequences, 9.5% of them seen only once. Of note for this clonotype: The antigen remains undetermined.

The same sample was also studied in work on yellow fever vaccine responses in identical twins. In that study: Twins reportedly showed a vaccine T cell response that seemed partly convergent and partly personalized.

This TCR was sampled from a woman younger than 35 in good health. What was sequenced was CD8+ T cells sorted from blood.

The CDR3 region is CASSYRGFPTGANVLTF. In nucleotides, the CDR3 is TGTGCCAGCAGCTACAGGGGCTTCCCCACTGGGGCCAACGTCCTGACTTTC. The chain has TRBV7-8 and TRBJ2-6, with 7 nucleotides matching TRBD1. Germline V gives CDR1 SGHVS, CDR2 FQNEAQ. The CDR3 is 17 residues long. Germline trimming cut 4 bases from V and 2 bases from J; bases unmatched to any gene: 8.